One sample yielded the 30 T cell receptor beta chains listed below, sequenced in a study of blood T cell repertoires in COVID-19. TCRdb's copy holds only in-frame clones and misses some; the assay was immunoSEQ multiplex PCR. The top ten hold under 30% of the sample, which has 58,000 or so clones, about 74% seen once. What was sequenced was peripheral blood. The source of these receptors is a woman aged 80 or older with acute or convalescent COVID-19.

The CDR3 loop reads CASSIDRGNSPLHF. As DNA, the CDR3 is TGTGCCAGTAGTATCGACCGCGGTAATTCACCCCTCCACTTT. The rearrangement links TRBV19 to TRBJ1-6, with no clear D. This CDR3 comprises 14 residues. The V gene lost 3 bases and the J gene lost 6 bases, with 9 bases spanning the gap. Germline CDR1 reads LNHDA; CDR2 reads SQIVND (reference sequence).

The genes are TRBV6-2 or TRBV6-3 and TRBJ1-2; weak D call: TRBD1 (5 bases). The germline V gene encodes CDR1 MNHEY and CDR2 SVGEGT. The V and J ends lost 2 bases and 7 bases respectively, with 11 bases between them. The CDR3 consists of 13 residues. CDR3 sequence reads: CASSYGGGGGYTF. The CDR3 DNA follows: TGTGCCAGCAGTTACGGCGGGGGTGGTGGCTACACCTTC.

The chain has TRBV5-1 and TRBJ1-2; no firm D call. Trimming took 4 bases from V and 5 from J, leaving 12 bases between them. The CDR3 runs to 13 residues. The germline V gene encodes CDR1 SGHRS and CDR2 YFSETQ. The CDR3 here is CASSLLGGYGYTF. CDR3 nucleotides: TGCGCCAGCAGCCTATTGGGAGGGTATGGCTACACCTTC.

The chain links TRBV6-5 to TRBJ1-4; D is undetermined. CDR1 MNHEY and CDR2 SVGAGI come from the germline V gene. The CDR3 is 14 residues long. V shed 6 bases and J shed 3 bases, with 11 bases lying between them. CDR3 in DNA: TGTGCCAGCAGGATAATGGAGGCTAATGAAAAACTGTTTTTT. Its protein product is CASRIMEANEKLFF.

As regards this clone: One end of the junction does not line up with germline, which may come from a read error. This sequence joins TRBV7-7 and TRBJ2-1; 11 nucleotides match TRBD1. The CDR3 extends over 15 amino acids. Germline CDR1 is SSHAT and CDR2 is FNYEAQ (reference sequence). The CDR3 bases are TGTGCTAGCAGGGCCGGGACAGGGGGGATAGATGAGCAGTTCTTC. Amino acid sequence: CASRAGTGGIDEQFF. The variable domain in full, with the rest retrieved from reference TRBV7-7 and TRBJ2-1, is GAGVSQSPRYKVTKRGQDVTLRCDPISSHATLYWYQQALGQGPEFLTYFNYEAQPDKSGLPSDRFSAERPEGSISTLTIQRTEQRDSAMYRCASRAGTGGIDEQFFGPGTRLTVL.

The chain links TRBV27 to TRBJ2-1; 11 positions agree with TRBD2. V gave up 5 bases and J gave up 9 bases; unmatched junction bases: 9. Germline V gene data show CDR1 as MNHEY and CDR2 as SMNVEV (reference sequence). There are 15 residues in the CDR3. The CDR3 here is CASSKLAGVRSEQFF. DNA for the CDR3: TGTGCCAGCAGTAAACTAGCGGGGGTACGGAGTGAGCAGTTCTTC.

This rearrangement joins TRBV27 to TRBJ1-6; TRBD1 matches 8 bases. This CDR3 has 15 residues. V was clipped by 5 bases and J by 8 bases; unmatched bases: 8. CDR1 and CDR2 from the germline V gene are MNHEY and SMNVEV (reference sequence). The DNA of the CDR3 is TGTGCCAGCAGTCCTGGACAGGGTAAAGATTCACCCCTCCACTTT. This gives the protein CASSPGQGKDSPLHF.

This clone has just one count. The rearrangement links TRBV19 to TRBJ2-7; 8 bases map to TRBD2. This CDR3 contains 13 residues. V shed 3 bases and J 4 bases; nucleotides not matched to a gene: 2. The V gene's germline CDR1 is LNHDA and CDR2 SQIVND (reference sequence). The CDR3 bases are TGTGCCAGTAGTATGGGACTAGTTTACGAGCAGTACTTC. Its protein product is CASSMGLVYEQYF. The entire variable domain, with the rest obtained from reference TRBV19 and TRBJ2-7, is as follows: DGGITQSPKYLFRKEGQNVTLSCEQNLNHDAMYWYRQDPGQGLRLIYYSQIVNDFQKGDIAEGYSVSREKKESFPLTVTSAQKNPTAFYLCASSMGLVYEQYFGPGTRLTVT.

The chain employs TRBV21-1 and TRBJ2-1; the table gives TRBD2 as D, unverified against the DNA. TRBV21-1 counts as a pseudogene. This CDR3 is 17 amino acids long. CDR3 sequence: CASSKWVAGCYYNEQFF. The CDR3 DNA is TGTGCCAGCAGCAAATGGGTAGCGGGATGCTATTACAATGAGCAGTTCTTC.

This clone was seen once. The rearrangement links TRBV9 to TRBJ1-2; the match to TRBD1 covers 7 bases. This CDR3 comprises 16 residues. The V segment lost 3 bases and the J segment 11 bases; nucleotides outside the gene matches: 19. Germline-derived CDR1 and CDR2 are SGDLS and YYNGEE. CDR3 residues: CASSEFPFTAYRGYTF. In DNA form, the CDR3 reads TGTGCCAGCAGCGAGTTCCCATTCACGGCGTACAGGGGATACACCTTC.

CDR3 region: CASSKDRGSTDTQYF. The CDR3 DNA reads TGTGCCAGCAGCAAGGACAGGGGAAGCACAGATACGCAGTATTTT. The chain links TRBV3-1 (or the pseudogene TRBV3-2) to TRBJ2-3; 9 bases agree with TRBD1. J lost 0 bases, V lost 5 bases, and 3 bases had no gene match. The CDR3 has 15 amino acids. Germline assignment: CDR1 LGHDT and CDR2 YNNKEL (reference sequence).

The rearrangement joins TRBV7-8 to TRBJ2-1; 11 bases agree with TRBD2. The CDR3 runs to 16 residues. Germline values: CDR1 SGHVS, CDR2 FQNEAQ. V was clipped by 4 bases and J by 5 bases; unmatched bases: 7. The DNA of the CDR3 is TGTGCCAGCAGCTCGGAGATAGCGGGAGGGAACAATGAGCAGTTCTTC. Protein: CASSSEIAGGNNEQFF.

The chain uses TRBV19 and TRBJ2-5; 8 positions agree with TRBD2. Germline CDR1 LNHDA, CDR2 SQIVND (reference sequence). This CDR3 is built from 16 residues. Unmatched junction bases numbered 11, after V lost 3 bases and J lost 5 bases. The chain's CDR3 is CASSIPSGSPRETQYF. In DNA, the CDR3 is TGTGCCAGTAGTATCCCGAGCGGGAGCCCCCGGGAGACCCAGTACTTC.

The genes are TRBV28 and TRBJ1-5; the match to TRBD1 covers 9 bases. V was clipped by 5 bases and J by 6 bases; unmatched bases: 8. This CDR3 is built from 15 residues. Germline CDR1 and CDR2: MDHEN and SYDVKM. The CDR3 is CASSPTGGAGQPQHF. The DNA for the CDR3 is TGTGCCAGCAGTCCAACAGGGGGCGCAGGTCAGCCCCAGCATTTT. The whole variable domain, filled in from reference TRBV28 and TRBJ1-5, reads DVKVTQSSRYLVKRTGEKVFLECVQDMDHENMFWYRQDPGLGLRLIYFSYDVKMKEKGDIPEGYSVSREKKERFSLILESASTNQTSMYLCASSPTGGAGQPQHFGDGTRLSIL.

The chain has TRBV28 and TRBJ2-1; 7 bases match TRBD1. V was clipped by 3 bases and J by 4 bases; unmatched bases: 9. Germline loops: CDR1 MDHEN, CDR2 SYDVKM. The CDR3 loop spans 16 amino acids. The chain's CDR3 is CASSFEGAFGYNEQFF. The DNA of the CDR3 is TGTGCCAGCAGTTTTGAGGGGGCCTTCGGGTACAATGAGCAGTTCTTC.

DNA of the CDR3: TGTGCCAGCAGCCGTGGGCCCTACTACGAGCAGTACTTC. It specifies CASSRGPYYEQYF. The chain recombines TRBV7-8 with TRBJ2-7; D is unresolved. Germline CDR1 is SGHVS and CDR2 is FQNEAQ. Trimming cost V 5 bases and J 3 bases, with 11 bases left between them. The CDR3 has 13 residues.

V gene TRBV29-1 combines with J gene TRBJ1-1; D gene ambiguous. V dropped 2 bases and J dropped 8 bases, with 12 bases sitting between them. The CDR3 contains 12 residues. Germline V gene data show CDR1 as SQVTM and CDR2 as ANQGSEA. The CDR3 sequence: CSVEWWAGEAFF. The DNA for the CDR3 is TGCAGCGTTGAATGGTGGGCGGGGGAAGCTTTCTTT.

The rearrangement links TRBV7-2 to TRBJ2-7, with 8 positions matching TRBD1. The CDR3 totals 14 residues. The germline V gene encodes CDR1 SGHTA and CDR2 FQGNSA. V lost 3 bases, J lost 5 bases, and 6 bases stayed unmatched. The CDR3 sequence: CASSFRGLSHEQYF. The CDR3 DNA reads TGTGCCAGCAGCTTCAGGGGGCTTTCCCACGAGCAGTACTTC.

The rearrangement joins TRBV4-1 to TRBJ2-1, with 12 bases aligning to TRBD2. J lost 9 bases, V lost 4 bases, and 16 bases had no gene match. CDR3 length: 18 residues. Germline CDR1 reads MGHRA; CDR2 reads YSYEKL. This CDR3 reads CASSPGSRGLAGPVEQFF. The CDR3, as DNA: TGCGCCAGCAGCCCAGGCTCGCGGGGACTAGCGGGCCCCGTTGAGCAGTTCTTC.

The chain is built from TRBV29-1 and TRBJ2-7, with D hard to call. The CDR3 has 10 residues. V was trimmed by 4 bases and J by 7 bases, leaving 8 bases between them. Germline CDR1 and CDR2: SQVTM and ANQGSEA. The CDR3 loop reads CSVGAEEQYF. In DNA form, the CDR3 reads TGCAGCGTTGGGGCAGAAGAGCAGTACTTC.

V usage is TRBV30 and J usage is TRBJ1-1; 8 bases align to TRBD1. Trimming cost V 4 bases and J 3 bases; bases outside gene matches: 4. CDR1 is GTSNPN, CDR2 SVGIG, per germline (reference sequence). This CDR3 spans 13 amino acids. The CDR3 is CAWTQDRDTEAFF. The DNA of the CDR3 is TGTGCCTGGACTCAGGACAGGGACACTGAAGCTTTCTTT.

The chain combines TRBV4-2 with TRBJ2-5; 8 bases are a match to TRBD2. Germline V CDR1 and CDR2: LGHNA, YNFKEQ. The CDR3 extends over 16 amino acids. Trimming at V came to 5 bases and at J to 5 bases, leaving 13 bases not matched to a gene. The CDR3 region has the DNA TGTGCCAGCAGCAGGGGGGACGGGAGGGGATCGGAGACCCAGTACTTC. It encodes CASSRGDGRGSETQYF.

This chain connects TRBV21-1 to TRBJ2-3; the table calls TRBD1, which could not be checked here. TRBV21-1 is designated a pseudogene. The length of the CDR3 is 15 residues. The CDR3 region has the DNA TGTGCCAGCAGCAAACAAGGATCCTACAGGGGTACGCAGTATTTT. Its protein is CASSKQGSYRGTQYF.

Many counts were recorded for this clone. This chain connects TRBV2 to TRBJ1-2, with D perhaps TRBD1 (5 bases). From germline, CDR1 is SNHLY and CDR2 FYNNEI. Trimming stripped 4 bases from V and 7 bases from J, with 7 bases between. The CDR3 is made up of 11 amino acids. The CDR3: CASSAGRGYTF. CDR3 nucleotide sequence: TGTGCCAGCAGTGCAGGGCGTGGCTACACCTTC.

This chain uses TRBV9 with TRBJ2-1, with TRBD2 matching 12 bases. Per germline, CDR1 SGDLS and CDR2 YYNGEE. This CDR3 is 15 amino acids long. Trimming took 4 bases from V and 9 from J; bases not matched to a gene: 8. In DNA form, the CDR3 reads TGTGCCAGCAGCTCGAGACTAGCGGGAGAGGGTGAGCAGTTCTTC. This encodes CASSSRLAGEGEQFF.

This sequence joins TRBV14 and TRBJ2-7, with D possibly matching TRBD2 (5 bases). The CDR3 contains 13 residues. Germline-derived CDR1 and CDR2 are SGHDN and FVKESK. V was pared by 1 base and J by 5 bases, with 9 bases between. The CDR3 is CASSQGGANEQYF. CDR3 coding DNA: TGTGCCAGCAGCCAAGGGGGAGCGAACGAGCAGTACTTC.

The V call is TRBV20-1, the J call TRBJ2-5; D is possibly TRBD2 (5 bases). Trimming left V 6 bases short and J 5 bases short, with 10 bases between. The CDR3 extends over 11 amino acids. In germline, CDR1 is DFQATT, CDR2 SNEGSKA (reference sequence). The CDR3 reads CSAGRRETQYF. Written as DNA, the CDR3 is TGCAGTGCAGGGAGACGGGAGACCCAGTACTTC.

The CDR3 nucleotides are TGTGCCAGTAGTACGCTAGCCTACAATGAGCAGTTCTTC. Its translation is CASSTLAYNEQFF. V is TRBV19 and J is TRBJ2-1, with D uncertain. Germline CDR1 reads LNHDA; CDR2 reads SQIVND (reference sequence). Trimming left V 4 bases short and J 2 bases short, with 6 bases between. CDR3 size: 13 residues.

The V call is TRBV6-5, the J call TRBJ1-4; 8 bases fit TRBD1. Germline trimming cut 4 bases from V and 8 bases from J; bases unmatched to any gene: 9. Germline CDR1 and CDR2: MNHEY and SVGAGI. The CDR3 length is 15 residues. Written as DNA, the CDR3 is TGTGCCAGCAGTTCTAGACAGGGGTTGGGAGAAAAACTGTTTTTT. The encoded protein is CASSSRQGLGEKLFF.

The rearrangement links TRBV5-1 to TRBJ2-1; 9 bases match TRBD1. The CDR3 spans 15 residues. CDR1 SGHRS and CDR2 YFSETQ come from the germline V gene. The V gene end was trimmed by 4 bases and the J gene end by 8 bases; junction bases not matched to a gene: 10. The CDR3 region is CASSTAGQGLHEQFF. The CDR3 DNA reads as TGCGCCAGCAGCACCGCGGGACAGGGACTTCATGAGCAGTTCTTC.